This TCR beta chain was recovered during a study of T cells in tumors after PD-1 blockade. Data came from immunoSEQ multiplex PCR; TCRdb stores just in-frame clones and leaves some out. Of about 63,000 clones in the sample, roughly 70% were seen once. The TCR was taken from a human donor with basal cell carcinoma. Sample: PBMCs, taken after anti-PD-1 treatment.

The CDR3 DNA is TGCGCCAGCAGCTTGGGAGACCTTTGGGATGAGCAGTTCTTC. Translating it yields CASSLGDLWDEQFF. The chain employs TRBV5-1 and TRBJ2-1; the D is unclear. Trimming left V 0 bases short and J 8 bases short, with 12 bases between. The CDR3 extends over 14 amino acids. Germline V lookup: CDR1 SGHRS, CDR2 YFSETQ.